This TCR beta chain comes out of a study of T cells in women clearing cervical HPV infection. Study background: Cases: HPV16-related CIN3 or worse on histology, 2 invasive cancers. Controls gave blood once infection was undetectable; cases at lesion identification.

The table came from immunoSEQ multiplex PCR; TCRdb's copy has only in-frame clones and leaves some out. This repertoire includes approximately 49,000 clones. All donors had a single incident cervical HPV16 infection, not prevalent. Points from the study as a whole: Associations may precede or follow infection; HPV-specific or memory T cells were not isolated.

There are 15 residues in the CDR3. The V gene's germline CDR1 is LGHNA and CDR2 YNFKEQ. A note on this clone: What it binds is unknown. One end of the junction varies from germline; a read error may be responsible. Read coverage stops 3 residues before the CDR3 terminus; the germline J gene supplies the remainder.

The chain couples TRBV4-2 to TRBJ2-3; D may be TRBD1 (5 bases). The sequence came from a woman aged 18 to 75 with a cervical HPV16 infection that either progressed to CIN3+ or cleared (not recorded which). Source material: blood buffy coat. The sequenced CDR3 bases are TGCGCCAGCAGCCAAGGGGCACAGGGCACAGATACG. It translates to CASSQGAQGTDT. The whole CDR3 region reads CASSQGAQGTDTQYF.